The source of this TCR beta chain is a study of identical twins. In this sample, this clonotype turned up a few times. Its antigen is not identified. Germline lookup yields CDR1 LGHNA and CDR2 YNFKEQ. V lost 0 bases and J lost 4; bases outside the gene matches: 6. This CDR3 spans 16 amino acids. Findings and limits, study-wide: Among monozygotic twins, out-of-frame TCR alpha sharing exceeded what models predicted. The presence of invariant MAIT and iNKT cells could partly confound analyses of zero-insertion sequences. The authors drew conclusions from cross-sectional statistical analysis rather than following the same donors. Within cord blood, abundant beta clonotypes carried fewer insertions, but memory repertoires showed no such trend.

Each CDR3 protein gets one entry after TCRdb re-called the 5' RACE reads with MiXCR. The table records about 690,000 distinct CDR3 sequences, less than 7% of them present only once. This clonotype was sampled from a man aged 18-30 years in good health. The sequenced sample consisted of naive T cells sorted from blood. The rearrangement joins TRBV4-2 to TRBJ2-3; TRBD2 agrees at 8 bases. In nucleotides, the CDR3 is TGTGCCAGCAGCCAAGAATCGGGGGGGCGGCCAGATACGCAGTATTTT. This encodes CASSQESGGRPDTQYF.